This T cell receptor beta chain appears in the sequencing data of a study of technical replicates of blood from a few donors. Trimming took 5 bases from V and 2 from J; bases not matched to a gene: 3. In germline, CDR1 is MNHEY, CDR2 SMNVEV (reference sequence). The CDR3 loop spans 13 amino acids. Generated by immunoSEQ multiplex PCR, the TCRdb table keeps only in-frame clones and is missing some. This table holds 80,000 to 100,000 clones, approximately 96% found once. The rearrangement uses TRBV27 and TRBJ2-7; 7 bases match TRBD1. This TCR came from a human donor in good health. The sample was T cells isolated from PBMCs. The CDR3 spells CASSRGQTYEQYF. The DNA of the CDR3 is TGTGCCAGCAGTCGGGGACAGACCTACGAGCAGTACTTC.